The T cell receptor beta chain described here comes from a study of blood T cell repertoires in COVID-19. Study background: COVID-19 samples collected from the United States, Italy and Spain covered acute and convalescent phases.

Trimming pared 5 bases from V and 0 bases from J, leaving 20 bases between. The CDR3 sequence is 18 residues long. Germline V gives CDR1 MRHNA, CDR2 SNTAGT. Followed over time, Seattle patients had been enrolled while infection was active. In the study's own analysis: Reference gene primer amplification yielded estimated nucleated cell counts. The repertoire was sequenced with immunoSEQ multiplex PCR; TCRdb's copy has only in-frame clones and lacks some. The DNA gave D and trimming, while V, J and clone size come from that table. The sample consists of about 120,000 clones, 85% to 90% of them appearing once.

The receptor comes from a woman in her fifties or sixties with COVID-19, enrolled during active disease. The chain has TRBV6-4 and TRBJ1-3; D is possibly TRBD1 (5 bases). Sequenced material: peripheral blood. CDR3 sequence (DNA): TGTGCCAGCAGTAGACCCTCACGTCCGGGGGACTCTGGAAACACCATATATTTT. Protein sequence: CASSRPSRPGDSGNTIYF.